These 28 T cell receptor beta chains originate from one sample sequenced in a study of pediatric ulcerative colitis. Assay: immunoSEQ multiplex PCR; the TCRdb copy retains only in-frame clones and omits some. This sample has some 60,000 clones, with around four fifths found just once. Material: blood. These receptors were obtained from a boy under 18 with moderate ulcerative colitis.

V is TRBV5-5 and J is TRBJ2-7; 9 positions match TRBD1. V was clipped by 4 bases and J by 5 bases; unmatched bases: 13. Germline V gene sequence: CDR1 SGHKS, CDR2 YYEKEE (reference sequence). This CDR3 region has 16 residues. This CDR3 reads CASSASTGTGSNEQYF. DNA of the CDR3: TGTGCCAGCAGCGCAAGTACCGGGACAGGGAGCAACGAGCAGTACTTC.

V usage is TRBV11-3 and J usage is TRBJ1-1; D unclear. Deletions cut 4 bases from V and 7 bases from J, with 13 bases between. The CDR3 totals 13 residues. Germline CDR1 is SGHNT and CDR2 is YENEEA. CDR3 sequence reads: CASSSQAHGEAFF. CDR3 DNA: TGTGCCAGCAGCTCCCAGGCCCACGGTGAAGCTTTCTTT.

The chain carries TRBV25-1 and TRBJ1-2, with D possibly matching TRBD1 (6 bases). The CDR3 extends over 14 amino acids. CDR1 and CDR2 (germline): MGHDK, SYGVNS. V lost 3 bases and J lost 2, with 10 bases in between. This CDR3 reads CASSEGATNYGYTF. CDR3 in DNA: TGTGCCAGCAGTGAGGGGGCCACCAACTATGGCTACACCTTC.

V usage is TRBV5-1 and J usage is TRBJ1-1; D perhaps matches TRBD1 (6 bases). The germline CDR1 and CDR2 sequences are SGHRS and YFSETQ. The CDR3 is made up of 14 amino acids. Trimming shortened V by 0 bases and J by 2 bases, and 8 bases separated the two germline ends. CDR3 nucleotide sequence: TGCGCCAGCAGCTTGGAGGGGGACAACACTGAAGCTTTCTTT. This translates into CASSLEGDNTEAFF.

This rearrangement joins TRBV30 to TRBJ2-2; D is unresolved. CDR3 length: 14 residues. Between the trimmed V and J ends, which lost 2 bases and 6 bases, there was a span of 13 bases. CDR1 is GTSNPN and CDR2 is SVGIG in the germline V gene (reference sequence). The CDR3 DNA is TGTGCCTGGAGTACCCTTCTCGGCCCCGGGGAGCTGTTTTTT. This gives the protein CAWSTLLGPGELFF.

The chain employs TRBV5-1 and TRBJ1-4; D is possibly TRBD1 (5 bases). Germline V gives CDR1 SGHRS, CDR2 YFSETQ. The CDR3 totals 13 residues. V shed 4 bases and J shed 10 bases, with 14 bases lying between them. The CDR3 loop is CASSTGLKGKLFF. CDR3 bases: TGCGCCAGCAGCACAGGACTGAAAGGAAAACTGTTTTTT.

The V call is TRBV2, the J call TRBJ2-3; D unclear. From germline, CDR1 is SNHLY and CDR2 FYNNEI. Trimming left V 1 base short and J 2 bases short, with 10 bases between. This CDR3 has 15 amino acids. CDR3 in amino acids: CASSEGTRDTDTQYF. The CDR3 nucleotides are TGTGCCAGCAGTGAAGGGACCAGAGACACAGATACGCAGTATTTT.

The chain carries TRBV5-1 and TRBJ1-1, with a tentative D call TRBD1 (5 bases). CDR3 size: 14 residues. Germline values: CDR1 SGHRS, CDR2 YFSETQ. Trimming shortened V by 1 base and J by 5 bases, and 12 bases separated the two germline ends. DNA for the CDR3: TGCGCCAGCAGCTTGACAGGCCTAGAGACTGAAGCTTTCTTT. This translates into CASSLTGLETEAFF. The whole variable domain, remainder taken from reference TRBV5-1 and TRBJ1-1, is KAGVTQTPRYLIKTRGQQVTLSCSPISGHRSVSWYQQTPGQGLQFLFEYFSETQRNKGNFPGRFSGRQFSNSRSEMNVSTLELGDSALYLCASSLTGLETEAFFGQGTRLTVV.

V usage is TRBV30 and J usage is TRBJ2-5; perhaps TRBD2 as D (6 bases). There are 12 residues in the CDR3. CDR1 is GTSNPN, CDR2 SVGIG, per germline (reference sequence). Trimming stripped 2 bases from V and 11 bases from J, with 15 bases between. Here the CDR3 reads CAWSYGSGEQYF. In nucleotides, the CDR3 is TGTGCCTGGAGTTACGGGAGTGGGGAGCAGTACTTC. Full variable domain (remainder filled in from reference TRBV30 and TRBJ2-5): SQTIHQWPATLVQPVGSPLSLECTVEGTSNPNLYWYRQAAGRGLQLLFYSVGIGQISSEVPQNLSASRPQDRQFILSSKKLLLSDSGFYLCAWSYGSGEQYFGPGTRLLVL.

The CDR3 protein is CAWSVSTYGYTF. The CDR3 DNA follows: TGTGCCTGGAGTGTCAGCACCTATGGCTACACCTTC. V usage is TRBV30 and J usage is TRBJ1-2; D gene unclear. V was pared by 0 bases and J by 4 bases, with 6 bases between. The CDR3 is 12 amino acids. The V gene's germline CDR1 is GTSNPN and CDR2 SVGIG (reference sequence).

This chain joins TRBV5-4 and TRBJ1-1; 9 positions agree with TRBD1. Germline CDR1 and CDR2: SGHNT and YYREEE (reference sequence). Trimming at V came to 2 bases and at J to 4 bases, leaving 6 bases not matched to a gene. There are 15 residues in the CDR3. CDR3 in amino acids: CASSFTGGATTEAFF. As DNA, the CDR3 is TGTGCCAGCAGCTTCACAGGGGGCGCGACCACTGAAGCTTTCTTT.

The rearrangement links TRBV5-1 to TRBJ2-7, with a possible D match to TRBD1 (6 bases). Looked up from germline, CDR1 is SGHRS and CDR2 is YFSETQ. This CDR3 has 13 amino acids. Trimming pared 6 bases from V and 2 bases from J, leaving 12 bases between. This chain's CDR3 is CASKSRGTYEQYF. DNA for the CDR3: TGCGCCAGCAAGTCCAGGGGAACCTACGAGCAGTACTTC.

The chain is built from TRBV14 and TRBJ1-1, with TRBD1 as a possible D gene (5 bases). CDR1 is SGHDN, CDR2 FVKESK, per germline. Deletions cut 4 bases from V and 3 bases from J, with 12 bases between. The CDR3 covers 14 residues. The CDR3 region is CASSLTVKHTEAFF. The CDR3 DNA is TGTGCCAGCAGCCTGACAGTCAAGCACACTGAAGCTTTCTTT.

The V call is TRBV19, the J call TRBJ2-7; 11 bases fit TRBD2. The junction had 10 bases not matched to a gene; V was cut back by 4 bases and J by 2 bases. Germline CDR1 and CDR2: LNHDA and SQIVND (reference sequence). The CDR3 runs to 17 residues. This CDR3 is CASSNGLAGGIPYEQYF. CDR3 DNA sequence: TGTGCCAGTAGTAATGGGCTAGCGGGAGGCATCCCCTACGAGCAGTACTTC.

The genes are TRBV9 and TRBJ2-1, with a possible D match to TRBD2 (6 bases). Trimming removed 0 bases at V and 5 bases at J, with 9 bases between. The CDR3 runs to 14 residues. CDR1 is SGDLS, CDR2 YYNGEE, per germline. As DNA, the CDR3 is TGTGCCAGCAGCGTAGCGGAGCGGGACAATGAGCAGTTCTTC. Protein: CASSVAERDNEQFF.

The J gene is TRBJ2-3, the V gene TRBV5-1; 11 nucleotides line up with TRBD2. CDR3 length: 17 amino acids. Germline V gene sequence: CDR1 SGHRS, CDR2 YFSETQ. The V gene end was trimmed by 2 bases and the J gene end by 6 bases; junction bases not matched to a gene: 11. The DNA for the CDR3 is TGCGCCAGCAGCTTAAAACTAGCGGGGGTTTCTTGGGATACGCAGTATTTT. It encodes CASSLKLAGVSWDTQYF.

CDR3 in DNA: TGTGCCAGCAGCTGGCCCCCGGGACTAGCGGGGGGAAGGGATACGCAGTATTTT. Protein product: CASSWPPGLAGGRDTQYF. V gene TRBV7-2 combines with J gene TRBJ2-3; 15 nucleotides line up with TRBD2. Germline-derived CDR1 and CDR2 are SGHTA and FQGNSA. V was pared by 4 bases and J by 6 bases, with 11 bases of the junction left unmatched. This CDR3 spans 18 amino acids.

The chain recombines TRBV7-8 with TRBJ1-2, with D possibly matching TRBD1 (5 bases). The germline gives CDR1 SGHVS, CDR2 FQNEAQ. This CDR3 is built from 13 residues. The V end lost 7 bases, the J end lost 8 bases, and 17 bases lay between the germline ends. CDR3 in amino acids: CASIGPPGQGYTF. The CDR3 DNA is TGTGCCAGCATCGGTCCCCCGGGGCAGGGCTACACCTTC.

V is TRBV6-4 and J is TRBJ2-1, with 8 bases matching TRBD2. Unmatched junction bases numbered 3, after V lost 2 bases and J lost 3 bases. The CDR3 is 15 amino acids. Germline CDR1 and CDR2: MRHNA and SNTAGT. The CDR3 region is CASSDNSGDYNEQFF. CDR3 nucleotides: TGTGCCAGCAGTGACAATAGCGGGGACTACAATGAGCAGTTCTTC.

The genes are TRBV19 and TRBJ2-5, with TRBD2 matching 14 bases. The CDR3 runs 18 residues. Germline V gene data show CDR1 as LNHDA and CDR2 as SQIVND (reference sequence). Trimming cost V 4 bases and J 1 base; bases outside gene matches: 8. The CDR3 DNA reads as TGTGCCAGTAGTACGGGACTAGCGGGAGCGTATCCCCAAGAGACCCAGTACTTC. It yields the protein CASSTGLAGAYPQETQYF. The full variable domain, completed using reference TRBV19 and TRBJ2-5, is DGGITQSPKYLFRKEGQNVTLSCEQNLNHDAMYWYRQDPGQGLRLIYYSQIVNDFQKGDIAEGYSVSREKKESFPLTVTSAQKNPTAFYLCASSTGLAGAYPQETQYFGPGTRLLVL.

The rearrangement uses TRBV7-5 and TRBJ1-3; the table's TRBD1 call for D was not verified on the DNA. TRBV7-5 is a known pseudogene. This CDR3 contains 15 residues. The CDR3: CVRSSDRDSGNTIYF. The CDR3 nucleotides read TGTGTCAGAAGCTCTGACAGGGATTCTGGAAACACCATATATTTT.

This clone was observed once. The CDR3 bases are TGCGCCAGCAGCCAAGGTAGACTAGCGGGAGGGAGGCCCTACAATGAGCAGTTCTTC. This sequence encodes CASSQGRLAGGRPYNEQFF. The V call is TRBV4-3, the J call TRBJ2-1, with 14 nucleotides matching TRBD2. Germline V gene lookup returns CDR1 LGHNA and CDR2 YSLEER. There are 19 residues in the CDR3. With 1 base clipped from V and 2 bases from J, the junction kept 7 bases outside the gene matches.

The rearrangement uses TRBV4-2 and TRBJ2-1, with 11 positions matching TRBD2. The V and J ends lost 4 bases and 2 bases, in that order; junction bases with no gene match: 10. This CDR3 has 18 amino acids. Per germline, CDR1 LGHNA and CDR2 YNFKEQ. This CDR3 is CASSRVVAGGRTYNEQFF. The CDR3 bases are TGTGCCAGCAGCCGAGTGGTAGCGGGGGGGCGGACCTACAATGAGCAGTTCTTC.

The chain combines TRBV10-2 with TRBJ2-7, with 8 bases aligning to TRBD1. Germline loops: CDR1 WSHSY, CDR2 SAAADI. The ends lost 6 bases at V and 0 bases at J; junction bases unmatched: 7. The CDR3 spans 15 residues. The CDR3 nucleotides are TGCGCCAGCAGGGACAACAGGGGGATCTCCTACGAGCAGTACTTC. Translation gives CASRDNRGISYEQYF.

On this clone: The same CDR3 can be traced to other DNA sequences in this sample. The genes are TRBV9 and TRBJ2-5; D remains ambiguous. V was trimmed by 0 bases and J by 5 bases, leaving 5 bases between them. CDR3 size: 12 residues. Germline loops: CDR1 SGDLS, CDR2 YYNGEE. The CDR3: CASSVVGETQYF. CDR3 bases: TGTGCCAGCAGCGTAGTGGGGGAGACCCAGTACTTC.

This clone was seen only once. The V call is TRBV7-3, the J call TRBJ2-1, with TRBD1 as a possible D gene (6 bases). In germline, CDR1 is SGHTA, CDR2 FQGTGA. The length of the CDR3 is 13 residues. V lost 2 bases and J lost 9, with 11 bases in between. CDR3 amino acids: CASSLSLGGEQFF. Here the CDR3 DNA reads TGTGCCAGCAGCTTATCCTTAGGGGGTGAGCAGTTCTTC.

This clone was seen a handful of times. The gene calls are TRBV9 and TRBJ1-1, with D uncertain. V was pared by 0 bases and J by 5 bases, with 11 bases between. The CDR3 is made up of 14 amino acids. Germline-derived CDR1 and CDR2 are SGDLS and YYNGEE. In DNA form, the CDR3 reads TGTGCCAGCAGCGTAGTTCCGGCAAGTACTGAAGCTTTCTTT. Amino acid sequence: CASSVVPASTEAFF.

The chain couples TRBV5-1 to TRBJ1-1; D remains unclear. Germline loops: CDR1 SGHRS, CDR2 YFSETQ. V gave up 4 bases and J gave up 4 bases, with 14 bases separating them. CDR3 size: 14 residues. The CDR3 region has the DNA TGCGCCAGCAGCCCTTCGTATTCTGGCACTGAAGCTTTCTTT. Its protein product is CASSPSYSGTEAFF.